The source of this T cell receptor (beta chain) is a study of identical twins. TCRdb recomputed calls from the 5' RACE reads with MiXCR, one row per CDR3 protein. The table includes 500,000 to 650,000 distinct CDR3 sequences, 7% to 7.5% detected once. Healthy Caucasian donors formed the entire cohort. CDR3 length: 13 amino acids. Germline CDR1 and CDR2: SGHAT and FQNNGV. Trimming left V 8 bases short and J 3 bases short, with 14 bases between. The sample was also reused in another study, on yellow fever vaccine responses in identical twins.

The rearrangement uses TRBV11-2 and TRBJ2-7; TRBD1 is a possible D gene (5 bases). Sequencing was done on a sample of PBMCs. The clonotype comes from a woman aged 18-30 years in good health. The CDR3 DNA sequence: TGTGCCAGCTCTCAGGGCGCGTTCTACGAGCAGTACGTC. This encodes CASSQGAFYEQYV.